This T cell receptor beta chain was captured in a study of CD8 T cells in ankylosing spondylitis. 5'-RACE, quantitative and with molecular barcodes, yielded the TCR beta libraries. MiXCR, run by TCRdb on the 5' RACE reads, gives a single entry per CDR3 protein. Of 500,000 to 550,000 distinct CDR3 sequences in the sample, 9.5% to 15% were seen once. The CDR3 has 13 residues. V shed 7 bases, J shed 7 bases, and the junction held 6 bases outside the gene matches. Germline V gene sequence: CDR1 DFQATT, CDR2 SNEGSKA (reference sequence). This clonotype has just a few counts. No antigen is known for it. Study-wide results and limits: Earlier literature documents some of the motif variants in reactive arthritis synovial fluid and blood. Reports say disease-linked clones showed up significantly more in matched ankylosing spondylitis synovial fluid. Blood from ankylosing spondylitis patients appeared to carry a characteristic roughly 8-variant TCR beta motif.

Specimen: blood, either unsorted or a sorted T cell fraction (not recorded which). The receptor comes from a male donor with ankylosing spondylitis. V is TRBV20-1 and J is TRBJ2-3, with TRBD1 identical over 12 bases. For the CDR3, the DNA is TGCAGTGTAGGGACAGGGGGCTTGAATACGCAGTATTTT. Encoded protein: CSVGTGGLNTQYF.